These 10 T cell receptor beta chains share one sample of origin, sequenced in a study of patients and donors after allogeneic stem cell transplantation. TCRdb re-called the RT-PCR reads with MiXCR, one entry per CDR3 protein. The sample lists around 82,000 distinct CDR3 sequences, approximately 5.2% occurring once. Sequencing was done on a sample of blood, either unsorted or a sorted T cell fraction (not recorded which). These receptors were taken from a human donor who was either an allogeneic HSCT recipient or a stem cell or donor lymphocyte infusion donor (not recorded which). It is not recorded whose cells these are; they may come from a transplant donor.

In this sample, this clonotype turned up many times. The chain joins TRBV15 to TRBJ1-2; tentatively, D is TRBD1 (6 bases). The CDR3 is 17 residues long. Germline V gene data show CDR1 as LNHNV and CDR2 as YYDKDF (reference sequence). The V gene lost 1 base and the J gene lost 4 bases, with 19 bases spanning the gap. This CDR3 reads CATSRVFGGRNPYGYTF. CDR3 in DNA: TGTGCCACCAGCAGAGTTTTTGGGGGGCGCAACCCCTATGGCTACACCTTC.

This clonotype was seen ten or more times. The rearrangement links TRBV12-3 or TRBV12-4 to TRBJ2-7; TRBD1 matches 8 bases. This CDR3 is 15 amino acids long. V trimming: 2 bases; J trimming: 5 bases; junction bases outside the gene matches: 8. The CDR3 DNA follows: TGTGCCAGCAGTTTAAGGAGGGGACAGGTCGACGAGCAGTACTTC. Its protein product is CASSLRRGQVDEQYF.

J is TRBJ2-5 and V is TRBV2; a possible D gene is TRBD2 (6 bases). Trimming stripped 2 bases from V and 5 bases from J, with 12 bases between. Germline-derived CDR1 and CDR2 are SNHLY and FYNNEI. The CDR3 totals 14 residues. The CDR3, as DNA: TGTGCCAGCAGTGAACGACTAGTAGTGGAGACCCAGTACTTC. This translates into CASSERLVVETQYF.

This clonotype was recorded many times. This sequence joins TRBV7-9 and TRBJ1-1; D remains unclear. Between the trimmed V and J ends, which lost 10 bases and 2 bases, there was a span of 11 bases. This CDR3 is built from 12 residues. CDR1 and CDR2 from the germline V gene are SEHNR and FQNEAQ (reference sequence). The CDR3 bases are TGTGCCACCTCGTGGGATAACACTGAAGCTTTCTTT. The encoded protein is CATSWDNTEAFF.

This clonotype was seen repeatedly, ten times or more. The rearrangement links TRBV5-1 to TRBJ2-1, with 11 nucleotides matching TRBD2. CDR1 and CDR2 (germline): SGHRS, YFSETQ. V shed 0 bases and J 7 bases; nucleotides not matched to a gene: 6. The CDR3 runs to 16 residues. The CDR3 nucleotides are TGCGCCAGCAGCTTGGGACTAGCGGGAATAGGAAATGAGCAGTTCTTC. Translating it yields CASSLGLAGIGNEQFF.

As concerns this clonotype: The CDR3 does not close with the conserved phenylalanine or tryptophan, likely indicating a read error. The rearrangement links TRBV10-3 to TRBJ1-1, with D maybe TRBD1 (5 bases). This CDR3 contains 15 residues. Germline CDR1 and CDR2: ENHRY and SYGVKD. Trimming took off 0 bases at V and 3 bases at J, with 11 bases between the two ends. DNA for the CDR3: TGTGCCATCAGTGAGTCCCCAGGGTCTGACACTGAAGCTTTCTTA. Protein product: CAISESPGSDTEAFL.

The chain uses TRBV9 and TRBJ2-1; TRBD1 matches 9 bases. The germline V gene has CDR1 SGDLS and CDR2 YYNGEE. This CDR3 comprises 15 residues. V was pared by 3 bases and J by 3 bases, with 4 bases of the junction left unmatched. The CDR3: CASSAGQGIYNEQFF. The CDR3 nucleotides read TGTGCCAGCAGCGCAGGACAGGGGATCTACAATGAGCAGTTCTTC.

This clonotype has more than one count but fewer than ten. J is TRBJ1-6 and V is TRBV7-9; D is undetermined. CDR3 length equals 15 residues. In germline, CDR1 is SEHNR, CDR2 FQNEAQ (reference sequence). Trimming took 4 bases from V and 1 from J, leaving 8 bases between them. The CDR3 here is CASSSEGSYNSPLHF. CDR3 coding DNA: TGTGCCAGCAGCTCCGAGGGTTCCTATAATTCACCCCTCCACTTT.

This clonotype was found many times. The CDR3 region is CASSLDGQRNQPQHF. CDR3 bases: TGTGCCAGCAGCTTAGATGGGCAGAGGAATCAGCCCCAGCATTTT. The chain couples TRBV7-2 to TRBJ1-5; D unclear. The CDR3 runs 15 residues. The V gene lost 1 base and the J gene lost 4 bases, with 11 bases spanning the gap. Germline V lookup: CDR1 SGHTA, CDR2 FQGNSA.

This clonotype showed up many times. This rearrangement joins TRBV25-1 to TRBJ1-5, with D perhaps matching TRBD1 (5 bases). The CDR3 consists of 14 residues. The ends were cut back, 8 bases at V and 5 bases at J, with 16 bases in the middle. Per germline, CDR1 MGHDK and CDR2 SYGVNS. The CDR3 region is CASSRPWGDQPQHF. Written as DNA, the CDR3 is TGTGCCAGCTCCAGACCCTGGGGCGATCAGCCCCAGCATTTT. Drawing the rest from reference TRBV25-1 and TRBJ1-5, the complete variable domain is EADIYQTPRYLVIGTGKKITLECSQTMGHDKMYWYQQDPGMELHLIHYSYGVNSTEKGDLSSESTVSRIRTEHFPLTLESARPSHTSQYLCASSRPWGDQPQHFGDGTRLSIL.